This TCR beta chain was documented in a study of OX40 agonist ivuxolimab in advanced cancers. On the study more broadly: Age averaged around 60 years (range 23 to 79), and roughly 82% were male. Partial response was recorded in three patients: one hepatocellular carcinoma and two cutaneous melanoma cases. Study findings and constraints: Average numbers of expanded clones were greater in CD8+ T cells than in CD4+. Doses of 0.1 to 3.0 mg/kg were accompanied by clonal expansion of CD4+ and CD8+ blood T cells by week 6.

With 3 bases clipped from V and 4 bases from J, the junction kept 1 base outside the gene matches. The CDR3 extends over 14 amino acids. The germline V gene encodes CDR1 KGHSH and CDR2 LQKENI. Assay used: immunoSEQ multiplex PCR; TCRdb lists only in-frame clones, some missing. The data hold some 120,000 clones, with roughly 90% observed a single time. Notes on this clone: Its antigen is not identified.

The TCR comes from an adult with an advanced solid tumor such as melanoma, head and neck, liver or kidney cancer. The chain links TRBV18 to TRBJ2-1, with TRBD2 matching 9 bases. The starting material was CD4+ or CD8+ T cells sorted from blood, obtained in a trial of the OX40 agonist ivuxolimab. CDR3 residues: CASSPREGYNEQFF. CDR3 DNA sequence: TGTGCCAGCTCACCGCGGGAGGGGTACAATGAGCAGTTCTTC. Full variable domain (missing parts from reference TRBV18 and TRBJ2-1): NAGVMQNPRHLVRRRGQEARLRCSPMKGHSHVYWYRQLPEEGLKFMVYLQKENIIDESGMPKERFSAEFPKEGPSILRIQQVVRGDSAAYFCASSPREGYNEQFFGPGTRLTVL.